This TCR beta chain was captured in a study of shared clonotypes between healthy human individuals. V was trimmed by 1 base and J by 8 bases, leaving 17 bases between them. CDR3 length: 16 residues. CDR1 MGHRA and CDR2 YSYEKL come from the germline V gene. Produced via immunoSEQ multiplex PCR; TCRdb's table is partial and in-frame only. The table lists around 690,000 clones, 90% of them singletons. Study-wide results and limits: Shared clonotypes across all four donors exceeded non-shared ones in generation probability. Four donors shared approximately 5% of their naive CD4 clonotypes.

On this clone: Its antigen is currently unknown.

Sequencing used memory CD8+ T cells from PBMCs. Subset given: CD45RO+ cells pooled with CCR7-negative TemRA cells. The rearrangement joins TRBV4-1 to TRBJ1-4; no definite D call. This receptor was identified in a man aged 18 to 30 in good health. Some clones in this sample may be carry-over from other donors' samples. The CDR3 bases are TGCGCCAGCAGCCAAGTGTGGCTAAAGCTGGGGGAAAAACTGTTTTTT. Its translation is CASSQVWLKLGEKLFF.